The 18 T cell receptor beta chains reported below all come from one sample, sequenced in a study of blood T cell repertoires in COVID-19. Using immunoSEQ multiplex PCR, the repertoire was profiled, and TCRdb retains in-frame clones only, with some absent. The table lists under 55,000 clones, around 86% of them singletons. Material for sequencing was peripheral blood. The origin of the receptors is a woman of 80 years or more with COVID-19, enrolled during active disease.

The chain combines TRBV20-1 with TRBJ1-6; no clear D gene. The ends were cut back, 8 bases at V and 9 bases at J, with 5 bases in the middle. Germline-derived CDR1 and CDR2 are DFQATT and SNEGSKA (reference sequence). The CDR3 loop spans 9 amino acids. The CDR3 sequence: CSTSSPLHF. The CDR3 DNA reads as TGCAGTACAAGTTCACCCCTCCACTTT.

This clone appeared a single time. The rearrangement links TRBV19 to TRBJ1-5; 7 bases match TRBD1. There are 15 residues in the CDR3. Germline V gene data show CDR1 as LNHDA and CDR2 as SQIVND (reference sequence). V was clipped by 8 bases and J by 7 bases; unmatched bases: 14. CDR3 sequence: CASWGLTGKRQPQHF. The CDR3, as DNA: TGTGCCAGTTGGGGGTTGACAGGGAAACGACAGCCCCAGCATTTT.

This sequence joins TRBV6-5 and TRBJ1-5, with D unclear. The CDR3 totals 14 residues. Germline values: CDR1 MNHEY, CDR2 SVGAGI. Trimming removed 6 bases from V and 0 bases from J, with 9 bases in between. CDR3 nucleotide sequence: TGTGCCAGCAGACCCGGGAATAGCAATCAGCCCCAGCATTTT. Its protein is CASRPGNSNQPQHF.

This chain connects TRBV10-3 to TRBJ2-7, with TRBD1 matching 10 bases. With 6 bases clipped from V and 4 bases from J, the junction kept 6 bases outside the gene matches. CDR3 length: 14 amino acids. Looked up from germline, CDR1 is ENHRY and CDR2 is SYGVKD. This CDR3 is CAIRRGQGLYEQYF. In DNA, the CDR3 is TGTGCCATCAGGCGGGGACAGGGGTTGTACGAGCAGTACTTC.

The rearrangement joins TRBV7-2 to TRBJ2-5; 9 positions match TRBD2. This CDR3 has 17 residues. Germline CDR1 SGHTA, CDR2 FQGNSA. J gave up 2 bases and V 1 base, and 8 bases lay outside the gene matches. CDR3 residues: CASSLVLAGLSQETQYF. The DNA for the CDR3 is TGTGCCAGCAGCTTAGTACTAGCGGGCTTATCTCAAGAGACCCAGTACTTC.

This chain uses TRBV6-5 with TRBJ1-2, with D perhaps TRBD1 (5 bases). Germline-derived CDR1 and CDR2 are MNHEY and SVGAGI. This CDR3 region has 11 residues. V lost 4 bases and J 8 bases, leaving 8 bases between the germline ends. CDR3 bases: TGTGCCAGCAGTTCGGACATCGGCTACACCTTC. It specifies CASSSDIGYTF.

The rearrangement uses TRBV19 and TRBJ2-5, with D perhaps matching TRBD2 (5 bases). Trimming took 0 bases from V and 1 from J, leaving 21 bases between them. Germline V gene lookup returns CDR1 LNHDA and CDR2 SQIVND (reference sequence). This CDR3 contains 19 residues. CDR3 DNA sequence: TGTGCCAGTAGTATAGATCGAAGGAGGAACCGGCCACCCCAAGAGACCCAGTACTTC. It codes for CASSIDRRRNRPPQETQYF.

The rearrangement joins TRBV5-6 to TRBJ2-1; 11 nucleotides agree with TRBD1. The CDR3 has 18 residues. The germline V gene has CDR1 SGHDT and CDR2 YYEEEE. V dropped 4 bases and J dropped 4; count of bases not matched to a gene: 13. CDR3: CASSVAPGDRGYYNEQFF. The CDR3 nucleotides are TGTGCCAGCAGCGTTGCGCCTGGGGACAGGGGGTATTACAATGAGCAGTTCTTC.

The chain recombines TRBV2 with TRBJ2-2; TRBD1 might be the D (6 bases). The length of the CDR3 is 16 residues. Trimming shortened V by 1 base and J by 7 bases, and 16 bases separated the two germline ends. Germline CDR1 is SNHLY and CDR2 is FYNNEI. The CDR3 sequence: CASSEGWQGKDGELFF. CDR3 nucleotide sequence: TGTGCCAGCAGTGAAGGGTGGCAGGGGAAGGACGGGGAGCTGTTTTTT. Together with reference TRBV2 and TRBJ2-2, the CDR3 gives the full variable domain: EPEVTQTPSHQVTQMGQEVILRCVPISNHLYFYWYRQILGQKVEFLVSFYNNEISEKSEIFDDQFSVERPDGSNFTLKIRSTKLEDSAMYFCASSEGWQGKDGELFFGEGSRLTVL.

The V gene is TRBV7-6, the J gene TRBJ1-1; D uncertain. In germline, CDR1 is SGHVS, CDR2 FNYEAQ. The CDR3 is 15 residues long. V was cut by 0 bases and J by 2 bases, with 10 bases left in between. The CDR3 protein is CASSLALRENTEAFF. CDR3 coding DNA: TGTGCCAGCAGCTTAGCCCTCCGGGAAAACACTGAAGCTTTCTTT.

The chain joins TRBV28 to TRBJ2-5; tentative D call: TRBD2 (6 bases). The germline V and J ends were trimmed by 7 bases and 9 bases, with 12 bases remaining between them. Germline lookup yields CDR1 MDHEN and CDR2 SYDVKM. The CDR3 length is 11 residues. The CDR3 DNA reads as TGTGCCAGCATCGGGGGTCGATCCCAGTACTTC. Encoded protein: CASIGGRSQYF. Full variable domain (outside the CDR3, taken from reference TRBV28 and TRBJ2-5): DVKVTQSSRYLVKRTGEKVFLECVQDMDHENMFWYRQDPGLGLRLIYFSYDVKMKEKGDIPEGYSVSREKKERFSLILESASTNQTSMYLCASIGGRSQYFGPGTRLLVL.

The V gene is TRBV30, the J gene TRBJ1-5, with D possibly matching TRBD1 (6 bases). The CDR3 is made up of 15 amino acids. V was clipped by 2 bases and J by 2 bases, with 13 bases between them. In germline, CDR1 is GTSNPN, CDR2 SVGIG (reference sequence). CDR3 coding DNA: TGTGCCTGGAGTTACAGGGAGGGCGGCAATCAGCCCCAGCATTTT. Amino acids: CAWSYREGGNQPQHF.

The V call is TRBV25-1, the J call TRBJ1-5, with D tentatively TRBD1 (5 bases). Trimming cost V 5 bases and J 4 bases, with 15 bases left between them. The CDR3 has 15 residues. CDR1 and CDR2 from the germline V gene are MGHDK and SYGVNS. The CDR3 DNA reads TGTGCCAGCAGTAGTGGTGGGGCTGGGAATCAGCCCCAGCATTTT. Protein sequence: CASSSGGAGNQPQHF.

The chain couples TRBV2 to TRBJ1-2; unclear D gene. The CDR3 extends over 14 amino acids. Germline CDR1 reads SNHLY; CDR2 reads FYNNEI. Trimming removed 2 bases from V and 5 bases from J, with 12 bases in between. The CDR3 DNA reads as TGTGCCAGCAGTGAAAGCGGGCGGCGGTATGGCTACACCTTC. It specifies CASSESGRRYGYTF. Looking up the rest from reference TRBV2 and TRBJ1-2 gives the full variable domain: EPEVTQTPSHQVTQMGQEVILRCVPISNHLYFYWYRQILGQKVEFLVSFYNNEISEKSEIFDDQFSVERPDGSNFTLKIRSTKLEDSAMYFCASSESGRRYGYTFGSGTRLTVV.

The genes are TRBV4-1 and TRBJ1-5; D is possibly TRBD1 (5 bases). Germline V lookup: CDR1 MGHRA, CDR2 YSYEKL. V was trimmed by 4 bases and J by 6 bases, leaving 13 bases between them. The CDR3 extends over 14 amino acids. This CDR3 is CASSPLGGSQPQHF. As DNA, the CDR3 is TGCGCCAGCAGCCCCTTGGGGGGGAGTCAGCCCCAGCATTTT.

V is TRBV18 and J is TRBJ2-5, with D unresolved. V was shortened by 4 bases and J by 5 bases, with 8 bases between the two germline ends. Germline V gene sequence: CDR1 KGHSH, CDR2 LQKENI. This CDR3 has 12 amino acids. The CDR3 DNA reads TGTGCCAGCTCACGGTCTAGGGAGACCCAGTACTTC. This sequence encodes CASSRSRETQYF.

In its sample, this clone was seen a few times. The chain is built from TRBV2 and TRBJ2-1; 13 nucleotides agree with TRBD2. The CDR3 consists of 16 residues. V was clipped by 6 bases and J by 4 bases; unmatched bases: 6. Germline V gene lookup returns CDR1 SNHLY and CDR2 FYNNEI. This CDR3 reads CASRKEGLAGYNEQFF. DNA for the CDR3: TGTGCCAGCAGAAAGGAGGGACTAGCGGGATACAATGAGCAGTTCTTC.

The rearrangement joins TRBV25-1 to TRBJ1-3; D not certain. Trimming left V 4 bases short and J 0 bases short, with 7 bases between. This CDR3 region has 14 residues. Germline V lookup: CDR1 MGHDK, CDR2 SYGVNS. The CDR3 sequence: CASSVYGSGNTIYF. The CDR3 DNA follows: TGTGCCAGCAGTGTGTACGGCTCTGGAAACACCATATATTTT.